This TCR beta chain came from a study of blood T cell repertoires in COVID-19. Original handling: Estimation of nucleated cell counts relied on the amplification of reference gene primers. Assay used: immunoSEQ multiplex PCR; TCRdb lists only in-frame clones, some missing. V, J and clone size derive from that table, while D and trimming were established from the DNA sequence. The sample lists approximately 150,000 clones, around 84% occurring once. V was pared by 7 bases and J by 0 bases, with 4 bases of the junction left unmatched. Germline V gene lookup returns CDR1 SNHLY and CDR2 FYNNEI. The CDR3 consists of 14 residues.

The receptor was derived from a man between 60 and 70 years old with active or convalescent COVID-19. Input material: peripheral blood. V and J are TRBV2 and TRBJ1-1; TRBD1 aligns across 8 bases. The CDR3: CASNQQGVNTEAFF. The CDR3 nucleotides are TGTGCCAGCAACCAACAGGGGGTGAACACTGAAGCTTTCTTT.